These 31 T cell receptor beta chains came from one sample sequenced in a study of blood T cell repertoires in COVID-19. The protocol was immunoSEQ multiplex PCR, while the TCRdb copy is restricted to in-frame clones and leaves out a portion. Among about 220,000 clones listed, 80% to 85% were seen once. Sequencing used peripheral blood. The receptors come from an older woman with acute or convalescent COVID-19.

V usage is TRBV30 and J usage is TRBJ1-5, with 9 bases matching TRBD1. CDR3 length equals 15 residues. The germline gives CDR1 GTSNPN, CDR2 SVGIG (reference sequence). The trim removed 4 bases at V and 2 bases at J, leaving 6 bases unmatched. The CDR3 region has the DNA TGTGCCTGGAAGCCTCGGGACAGGGGCAATCAGCCCCAGCATTTT. It specifies CAWKPRDRGNQPQHF. The full variable domain, its missing parts supplied by reference TRBV30 and TRBJ1-5, is SQTIHQWPATLVQPVGSPLSLECTVEGTSNPNLYWYRQAAGRGLQLLFYSVGIGQISSEVPQNLSASRPQDRQFILSSKKLLLSDSGFYLCAWKPRDRGNQPQHFGDGTRLSIL.

The CDR3 nucleotides are TGTGCCAGCAGTGACTTCGATGAAAAACTGTTTTTT. Amino acid sequence: CASSDFDEKLFF. This sequence joins TRBV28 and TRBJ1-4, with D hard to call. V was pared by 5 bases and J by 6 bases, with 7 bases between. The CDR3 is made up of 12 amino acids. CDR1 is MDHEN, CDR2 SYDVKM, per germline.

The chain recombines TRBV6-5 with TRBJ2-2; no clear D gene. In germline, CDR1 is MNHEY, CDR2 SVGAGI. This CDR3 has 13 residues. The V and J ends lost 6 bases and 4 bases respectively, with 9 bases between them. The CDR3 here is CASRKSPTGELFF. The CDR3 DNA follows: TGTGCCAGCAGAAAGAGTCCCACCGGGGAGCTGTTTTTT.

The rearrangement links TRBV5-4 to TRBJ1-3; D is undetermined. In germline, CDR1 is SGHNT, CDR2 YYREEE (reference sequence). CDR3 size: 14 residues. V was cut by 2 bases and J by 4 bases, with 10 bases left in between. The CDR3 DNA is TGTGCCAGCAGCTTTGCCGGTTTCGGAAACACCATATATTTT. This gives the protein CASSFAGFGNTIYF.

The V gene is TRBV20-1, the J gene TRBJ2-1; 12 bases are shared with TRBD2. This CDR3 region has 14 residues. The V segment lost 6 bases and the J segment 5 bases; nucleotides outside the gene matches: 5. CDR1 DFQATT and CDR2 SNEGSKA come from the germline V gene (reference sequence). The CDR3 bases are TGCAGTGCCAGTCTAGCGGGGGGGCACAATGAGCAGTTCTTC. Translating gives CSASLAGGHNEQFF.

The chain joins TRBV7-2 to TRBJ2-5, with a tentative D call TRBD2 (5 bases). Germline assignment: CDR1 SGHTA and CDR2 FQGNSA. Trimming cost V 4 bases and J 4 bases, with 10 bases left between them. The CDR3 consists of 13 residues. The CDR3 here is CASSWTDVETQYF. CDR3 DNA sequence: TGTGCCAGCAGCTGGACTGACGTAGAGACCCAGTACTTC.

This clone was detected once. The chain links TRBV28 to TRBJ1-1; D unclear. In germline, CDR1 is MDHEN, CDR2 SYDVKM. Deletions cut 6 bases from V and 5 bases from J, with 7 bases between. CDR3 length equals 11 residues. For the CDR3, the DNA is TGTGCCAGCAGGGCCGGGACTGAAGCTTTCTTT. Translated: CASRAGTEAFF.

CDR3 in DNA: TGTGCCAGCAGCGTAGGTGGGCAGGTGGAGCAGTTCTTC. It yields the protein CASSVGGQVEQFF. The chain links TRBV9 to TRBJ2-1; unclear D gene. In germline, CDR1 is SGDLS, CDR2 YYNGEE. CDR3 length: 13 amino acids. Trimming removed 0 bases at V and 10 bases at J, with 11 bases between. The entire variable domain, with the rest obtained from reference TRBV9 and TRBJ2-1, is as follows: DSGVTQTPKHLITATGQRVTLRCSPRSGDLSVYWYQQSLDQGLQFLIQYYNGEERAKGNILERFSAQQFPDLHSELNLSSLELGDSALYFCASSVGGQVEQFFGPGTRLTVL.

The V gene is TRBV7-9, the J gene TRBJ1-4; no reliable D call. CDR1 is SEHNR and CDR2 is FQNEAQ in the germline V gene (reference sequence). The germline V and J ends were trimmed by 0 bases and 6 bases, with 5 bases remaining between them. This CDR3 has 13 amino acids. Written as DNA, the CDR3 is TGTGCCAGCAGCTTAGCTCTTTATGAAAAACTGTTTTTT. It codes for CASSLALYEKLFF.

The rearrangement joins TRBV6-1 to TRBJ1-5; D unresolved. In germline, CDR1 is MNHNS, CDR2 SASEGT. The CDR3 runs 13 residues. V was cut by 1 base and J by 7 bases, with 8 bases left in between. DNA for the CDR3: TGTGCCAGCAGTGAAGGCCTGCGACAGCCCCAGCATTTT. It specifies CASSEGLRQPQHF.

The CDR3 loop reads CASSLPGGTGRMNTEAFF. DNA for the CDR3: TGTGCCAGCTCCCTACCAGGAGGGACAGGGAGAATGAACACTGAAGCTTTCTTT. The chain uses TRBV18 and TRBJ1-1; 9 nucleotides match TRBD1. Germline loops: CDR1 KGHSH, CDR2 LQKENI. The CDR3 consists of 18 residues. Trimming at V came to 6 bases and at J to 0 bases, leaving 14 bases not matched to a gene.

The CDR3 DNA sequence: TGTGCCAGCAGTCCAGGGGGGAACACCGGGGAGCTGTTTTTT. The encoded protein is CASSPGGNTGELFF. This chain uses TRBV6-5 with TRBJ2-2; 7 bases align to TRBD1. The J segment lost 1 base and the V segment lost 5 bases, leaving 1 base of the junction unmatched. The length of the CDR3 is 14 residues. Germline-derived CDR1 and CDR2 are MNHEY and SVGAGI.

The DNA for the CDR3 is TGTGCCAGCAGCCTTGGTGCAGGGGGAAGTGAGCCCCAGCATTTT. Its translation is CASSLGAGGSEPQHF. The chain combines TRBV7-9 with TRBJ1-5; TRBD1 matches 7 bases. CDR1 is SEHNR, CDR2 FQNEAQ, per germline (reference sequence). V shed 5 bases, J shed 8 bases, and the junction held 12 bases outside the gene matches. CDR3 length: 15 amino acids.

The chain is built from TRBV11-2 and TRBJ1-1, with D possibly being TRBD1 (6 bases). With 5 bases removed from V and 4 bases from J, the gap between germline ends came to 11 bases. The CDR3 consists of 13 residues. Per germline, CDR1 SGHAT and CDR2 FQNNGV. CDR3 residues: CASSQQQGTEAFF. The CDR3 DNA follows: TGTGCCAGCAGCCAACAACAGGGCACTGAAGCTTTCTTT.

The gene calls are TRBV2 and TRBJ2-5; 8 bases align to TRBD2. The trim removed 8 bases at V and 1 base at J, leaving 6 bases unmatched. This CDR3 comprises 14 residues. Germline lookup yields CDR1 SNHLY and CDR2 FYNNEI. CDR3 sequence: CASESAGGQETQYF. The CDR3 DNA sequence: TGTGCCAGCGAAAGTGCGGGGGGCCAAGAGACCCAGTACTTC. Using reference TRBV2 and TRBJ2-5 for the parts outside the CDR3, the full variable domain is EPEVTQTPSHQVTQMGQEVILRCVPISNHLYFYWYRQILGQKVEFLVSFYNNEISEKSEIFDDQFSVERPDGSNFTLKIRSTKLEDSAMYFCASESAGGQETQYFGPGTRLLVL.

This clone was picked up one time. The chain uses TRBV5-6 and TRBJ2-7; D may be TRBD2 (6 bases). Germline V gene data show CDR1 as SGHDT and CDR2 as YYEEEE. With 4 bases removed from V and 1 base from J, the gap between germline ends came to 18 bases. The CDR3 is 16 residues long. The CDR3 here is CASSADVGRRSYEQYF. The CDR3 region has the DNA TGTGCCAGCAGCGCAGACGTGGGGAGGAGGTCCTACGAGCAGTACTTC.

The CDR3 sequence: CSVRQATNTGELFF. DNA for the CDR3: TGCAGCGTTCGTCAGGCTACGAACACCGGGGAGCTGTTTTTT. This chain uses TRBV29-1 with TRBJ2-2; D not resolved. The CDR3 sequence is 14 residues long. V lost 5 bases and J 0 bases, leaving 10 bases between the germline ends. Germline CDR1 is SQVTM and CDR2 is ANQGSEA.

The CDR3 nucleotides are TGTGCCAGCGGCAGACGGGATTCACCCCTCCACTTT. Translating gives CASGRRDSPLHF. The rearrangement joins TRBV27 to TRBJ1-6; D gene unclear. The CDR3 contains 12 residues. Germline assignment: CDR1 MNHEY and CDR2 SMNVEV (reference sequence). Between the trimmed V and J ends, which lost 8 bases and 8 bases, there was a span of 10 bases.

The chain is built from TRBV7-9 and TRBJ2-5; 12 positions match TRBD1. The germline V gene has CDR1 SEHNR and CDR2 FQNEAQ (reference sequence). The trim removed 4 bases at V and 3 bases at J, leaving 3 bases unmatched. The CDR3 sequence is 15 residues long. The CDR3 region is CASSYGTGGKETQYF. CDR3 DNA sequence: TGTGCCAGCAGCTACGGGACAGGGGGCAAAGAGACCCAGTACTTC.

The rearrangement joins TRBV5-4 to TRBJ1-1; the D gene is possibly TRBD1 (6 bases). Germline lookup yields CDR1 SGHNT and CDR2 YYREEE (reference sequence). V shed 5 bases and J shed 1 base, with 15 bases lying between them. The CDR3 consists of 15 residues. This CDR3 reads CASRSTGYQNTEAFF. The CDR3 DNA reads as TGTGCCAGCAGATCCACAGGGTATCAGAACACTGAAGCTTTCTTT.

The chain is built from TRBV19 and TRBJ1-2; 10 bases line up with TRBD1. From germline, CDR1 is LNHDA and CDR2 SQIVND (reference sequence). The CDR3 covers 13 residues. The V and J ends lost 6 bases and 7 bases, in that order; junction bases with no gene match: 5. CDR3 protein: CASRRTGGGGYTF. The CDR3, as DNA: TGTGCCAGTAGACGGACAGGGGGAGGTGGCTACACCTTC.

This clone was seen a few times. The rearrangement links TRBV6-6 to TRBJ1-4, with 7 bases fitting TRBD1. Trimming took 8 bases from V and 7 from J; bases not matched to a gene: 7. The germline gives CDR1 MNHNY, CDR2 SVGAGI (reference sequence). The CDR3 length is 13 residues. The CDR3 nucleotides are TGTGCCAGCTCTGACAGGGTTTTTGAAAAACTGTTTTTT. Translated, it gives CASSDRVFEKLFF.

This clone has more than one count but fewer than ten. The rearrangement links TRBV3-1 (or the pseudogene TRBV3-2) to TRBJ2-7, with a tentative D call TRBD1 (5 bases). Germline V lookup: CDR1 LGHDT, CDR2 YNNKEL (reference sequence). V gave up 2 bases and J gave up 9 bases, with 17 bases separating them. The CDR3 contains 14 residues. The CDR3: CASSQLFTGDMQYF. The CDR3 DNA is TGTGCCAGCAGCCAACTTTTTACAGGCGATATGCAGTACTTC.

This clone was counted a few times. The chain employs TRBV13 and TRBJ1-4; the match to TRBD1 covers 9 bases. This CDR3 contains 16 residues. CDR1 PRHDT and CDR2 FYEKMQ come from the germline V gene (reference sequence). J was trimmed by 7 bases and V by 0 bases; bases with no gene match: 6. The CDR3 reads CASSLGPGTGFEKLFF. In DNA form, the CDR3 reads TGTGCCAGCAGCTTAGGCCCGGGGACAGGGTTTGAAAAACTGTTTTTT.

The chain links TRBV6-5 to TRBJ1-2; TRBD1 is a possible D gene (5 bases). This CDR3 is built from 14 residues. CDR1 and CDR2 (germline): MNHEY, SVGAGI. Trimming pared 0 bases from V and 8 bases from J, leaving 13 bases between. The CDR3 coding sequence is TGTGCCAGCAGTTACTCGAGCAGGGTCAGCGGCTACACCTTC. As protein: CASSYSSRVSGYTF.

The genes are TRBV4-2 and TRBJ2-2, with TRBD2 matching over 15 bases. This CDR3 region has 18 residues. In germline, CDR1 is LGHNA, CDR2 YNFKEQ. V lost 4 bases to trimming and J lost 6 bases; unmatched junction nucleotides: 9. The CDR3, as DNA: TGTGCCAGCAGCCGAGAGTCCGGACTAGCGGGGGGGGCCGGGGAGCTGTTTTTT. Its translation is CASSRESGLAGGAGELFF.

V and J are TRBV11-1 and TRBJ2-7; TRBD1 aligns across 12 bases. Germline CDR1 is SGHAT and CDR2 is FQDESV (reference sequence). CDR3 length equals 16 residues. V gave up 1 base and J gave up 7 bases; unmatched junction bases: 8. The DNA for the CDR3 is TGTGCCAGCAGCTTAGGCATGGGACAGGGGGCGCGGGAGCAGTACTTC. This sequence encodes CASSLGMGQGAREQYF.

The rearrangement uses TRBV19 and TRBJ2-7; a weak D match, TRBD1 (6 bases). This CDR3 has 14 amino acids. Trimming took 2 bases from V and 1 from J, leaving 9 bases between them. The V gene's germline CDR1 is LNHDA and CDR2 SQIVND (reference sequence). This chain's CDR3 is CASSINTGSYEQYF. The CDR3 DNA follows: TGTGCCAGTAGTATAAACACAGGGTCCTACGAGCAGTACTTC.

This clone was seen just once. This sample includes further DNA sequences coding for the same CDR3. V gene TRBV2 combines with J gene TRBJ2-7, with a weak D call TRBD2 (7 bases). The length of the CDR3 is 13 residues. Germline loops: CDR1 SNHLY, CDR2 FYNNEI. V lost 8 bases, J lost 1 base, and 12 bases lay in between. The chain's CDR3 is CASGGGGSYEQYF. As DNA, the CDR3 is TGTGCCAGCGGAGGGGGAGGGTCCTACGAGCAGTACTTC.

This chain uses TRBV5-6 with TRBJ1-6, with 8 bases identical to TRBD1. The J segment lost 6 bases and the V segment lost 5 bases, leaving 7 bases of the junction unmatched. CDR3 length equals 15 residues. Germline V CDR1 and CDR2: SGHDT, YYEEEE. CDR3 region: CASSPDRASNSPLHF. CDR3 nucleotide sequence: TGTGCCAGCAGTCCGGACAGGGCAAGTAATTCACCCCTCCACTTT.

This clone turned up a few times. This sequence joins TRBV24-1 and TRBJ1-2; D is ambiguous. Trimming shortened V by 4 bases and J by 8 bases, and 16 bases separated the two germline ends. The CDR3 runs 14 residues. Germline CDR1 is KGHDR and CDR2 is SFDVKD. CDR3 region: CATSEKGGSRGYTF. The CDR3 coding sequence is TGTGCCACCAGTGAAAAGGGAGGATCGCGGGGCTACACCTTC.